These T cell receptor beta chains were read from a single sample in a study of blood T cell repertoires in COVID-19. Using immunoSEQ multiplex PCR, the repertoire was profiled, and TCRdb retains in-frame clones only, with some absent. Of hundreds of thousands of clones in the sample, 65% to 90% were seen once. The specimen was peripheral blood. These TCRs come from a human donor in a cohort sampled during active COVID-19. Each CDR3 is given with its conserved first and last residue. The D gene is left open where the match is weak. Where a row states a size, it is once, few, many or the class of an expanded clone; other rows omit it.

-	TRBV30	TRBJ1-3	-	TGTGCCTGGAGTGACCACTTTATAGGAAACACCATATATTTT	CAWSDHFIGNTIYF
-	TRBV6-2/TRBV6-3	TRBJ1-2	-	TGTGCCAGCAGTTACAGGGCAACCCGGGATCGGCTTAACTATGGCTACACCTTC	CASSYRATRDRLNYGYTF
TRBD1	TRBV19	TRBJ1-1	-	TGTGCCAGTACCAGGGGGGTTAACACTGAAGCTTTCTTT	CASTRGVNTEAFF
-	TRBV5-1	TRBJ1-1	-	TGCGCCAGCAGCTATAGTGTCGGGGGGACTGAAGCTTTCTTT	CASSYSVGGTEAFF
TRBD1	TRBV18	TRBJ2-7	-	TGTGCCAGCTCAACGGACAGGGTACAAAGCTACGAGCAGTACTTC	CASSTDRVQSYEQYF
-	TRBV6-5	TRBJ2-1	-	TGTGCCAGCAGTTATTATCCCTATAGCTCCTACAATGAGCAGTTCTTC	CASSYYPYSSYNEQFF
-	TRBV9	TRBJ2-5	few	TGTGCCAGCAGCGTAAGCCACTACCAAGAGACCCAGTACTTC	CASSVSHYQETQYF
-	TRBV29-1	TRBJ2-2	-	TGCAGCGTTGCAGGCGGGGACTTCACCGGGGAGCTGTTTTTT	CSVAGGDFTGELFF
-	TRBV5-5	TRBJ1-2	-	TGTGCCAGCAGCTTTGGCCCTTCCTCTAACTATGGCTACACCTTC	CASSFGPSSNYGYTF
TRBD1	TRBV11-3	TRBJ2-6	many	TGTGCCAGCAGCTCCTCCGGGACAGGGCTACCTGGGGCCAACGTCCTGACTTTC	CASSSSGTGLPGANVLTF
TRBD2	TRBV6-5	TRBJ2-2	-	TGTGCCAGCAGTTACGGGGGACTAGCGAAGACCGGGGAGCTGTTTTTT	CASSYGGLAKTGELFF
-	TRBV3-1/TRBV3-2	TRBJ2-7	-	TGTGCCAGCAGCCCAGGTCCCACCTCCTACGAGCAGTACTTC	CASSPGPTSYEQYF
TRBD2	TRBV9	TRBJ2-5	-	TGTGCCAGCAGCGTTTCCGAGGGAGGGCCGGTAGAGACCCAGTACTTC	CASSVSEGGPVETQYF
TRBD1	TRBV24-1	TRBJ2-1	-	TGTGCCACCAGTGGCGATGCCGGGGACAGGGGGCTGTATGAGCAGTTCTTC	CATSGDAGDRGLYEQFF
TRBD1	TRBV6-1	TRBJ1-2	-	TGTGCCAGCAGTGAGACAGGGGTATATGGCTACACCTTC	CASSETGVYGYTF
TRBD1	TRBV12-3/TRBV12-4	TRBJ1-1	-	TGTGCCAGCACGACAGGGCCGGGCACTGAAGCTTTCTTT	CASTTGPGTEAFF
-	TRBV9	TRBJ1-6	-	TGTGCCAGCAGCGTAGGGCAGGGAGGCTCACCCCTCCACTTT	CASSVGQGGSPLHF
TRBD1	TRBV5-6	TRBJ2-7	-	TGTGCCAGCAGCTTTCGACAGGGAAAAGGCCCCTACTACGAGCAGTACTTC	CASSFRQGKGPYYEQYF
-	TRBV11-2	TRBJ1-4	once	TGTGCCAGCAGCCTAACTAGGGGGGGAACTAATGAAAAACTGTTTTTT	CASSLTRGGTNEKLFF
-	TRBV14	TRBJ1-2	-	TGTGCCAGCAGCCCACCCGCAGTGAACTATGGCTACACCTTC	CASSPPAVNYGYTF
TRBD1	TRBV6-1	TRBJ2-7	few	TGTGCCAGCAGTGAACGACGGGACAGGTCTCCGCAATACGAGCAGTACTTC	CASSERRDRSPQYEQYF
-	TRBV12-5	TRBJ1-1	few	TGTGCTAGTGGCCTAGGACAGCCAAACACTGAAGCTTTCTTT	CASGLGQPNTEAFF
TRBD2	TRBV6-5	TRBJ2-1	-	TGTGCCAGCACCAAAGCAGGGACTATCGGGCAGTTCTTC	CASTKAGTIGQFF
TRBD1	TRBV6-2/TRBV6-3	TRBJ1-5	few	TGTGCCAGCAGTTCACAGGGGCGCGGCAATCAGCCCCAGCATTTT	CASSSQGRGNQPQHF
-	TRBV28	TRBJ2-7	-	TGTGCCAGTAGTCAAGTTAGGGGCCGTAGGGAGCAGTACTTC	CASSQVRGRREQYF
-	TRBV3-1/TRBV3-2	TRBJ2-1	-	TGTGCCAGCAGCCCGGGACTCTATGAGCAGTTCTTC	CASSPGLYEQFF
-	TRBV19	TRBJ1-5	-	TGTGCCAGCTCCCTCGACCCCACAGGGACCGGGTCGGTTCGGCCCCAGCATTTT	CASSLDPTGTGSVRPQHF
TRBD2	TRBV18	TRBJ2-1	-	TGTGCCAGCTCACCACGCCGGGAGGGCGAGCAGTTCTTC	CASSPRREGEQFF
-	TRBV20-1	TRBJ2-7	-	TGCAGTGCTAGCGACTACTACGAGCAGTACTTC	CSASDYYEQYF
TRBD2	TRBV4-1	TRBJ2-1	-	TGCGCCAGCAGCCAAACTAGAGCGGGAGGCGGCCATGAAGAGCAGTTCTTC	CASSQTRAGGGHEEQFF
-	TRBV7-2	TRBJ1-1	once	TGTGCCACCAATTTAGGGGCGAACACTGAAGCTTTCTTT	CATNLGANTEAFF
-	TRBV28	TRBJ2-6	few	TGTGCCAGCAGTTTTTACTCGTTGGGGGCCAACGTCCTGACTTTC	CASSFYSLGANVLTF
TRBD1	TRBV19	TRBJ1-6	-	TGTGCCAGTAGAATACAGGGGAAACATTCACCCCTCCACTTT	CASRIQGKHSPLHF
TRBD2	TRBV4-1	TRBJ2-6	-	TGCGCCAGCAGCCACCCGAGCGGGAGGGCCTCTGGGGCCAACGTCCTGACTTTC	CASSHPSGRASGANVLTF
-	TRBV25-1	TRBJ1-4	-	TGTGCCAGCAGCCGAGTTGCAACTAATGAAAAACTGTTTTTT	CASSRVATNEKLFF
TRBD1	TRBV5-1	TRBJ2-2	-	TGCGCCAGCAGCTTCCGACAGGGGGAAGCCACCGGGGAGCTGTTTTTT	CASSFRQGEATGELFF
-	TRBV11-3	TRBJ2-1	-	TGTGCCAGCAGCTCCAGACACGGGGCCTACAATGAGCAGTTCTTC	CASSSRHGAYNEQFF
-	TRBV5-1	TRBJ2-5	once	TGCGCCAGCAGCTTGGCCTCCGTTCCAGAGACCCAGTACTTC	CASSLASVPETQYF
-	TRBV6-5	TRBJ1-2	-	TGTGCCAGCAGGGACAGCGGCCACTATGGCTACACCTTC	CASRDSGHYGYTF
-	TRBV6-5	TRBJ2-4	-	TGTGCCAGCAGTTACGATCGCGGGATAGCCAAAAACATTCAGTACTTC	CASSYDRGIAKNIQYF
TRBD2	TRBV3-1/TRBV3-2	TRBJ2-1	-	TGTGCCAGCAGCCCCGCGAGCGGGAAAGGAAGTGAGCAGTTCTTC	CASSPASGKGSEQFF
TRBD1	TRBV2	TRBJ2-7	-	TGTGCCAGCCGTACCGGACAGGGCTACGAGCAGTACTTC	CASRTGQGYEQYF
-	TRBV30	TRBJ1-1	-	TGTGCCTGGAGTGGGCAGGGGTACACTGAAGCTTTCTTT	CAWSGQGYTEAFF
TRBD1	TRBV19	TRBJ2-1	-	TGTGCCAGTAGCCCAGAACCTTTCGTGGGGACAGTCGGTTTGCAGTTCTTC	CASSPEPFVGTVGLQFF
TRBD2	TRBV9	TRBJ2-1	-	TGTGCCAGCAGCGTACGGACTAGCGGGCACTACAATGAGCAGTTCTTC	CASSVRTSGHYNEQFF
-	TRBV14	TRBJ2-2	-	TGTGCCAGCAGCCGCAGGGGAAGCACCGGGGAGCTGTTTTTT	CASSRRGSTGELFF
TRBD1	TRBV29-1	TRBJ2-5	once	TGCAGCGCCGGACAGGGTAGCGGGACCCAGTACTTC	CSAGQGSGTQYF
TRBD2	TRBV10-1	TRBJ2-6	-	TGCGCCAGCACCCCCATTAGTCGACTAGCGGGAGCTGGGGCCAACGTCCTGACTTTC	CASTPISRLAGAGANVLTF
-	TRBV19	TRBJ1-5	-	TGTGCCAGTAGTATCGGGGGAGGATATAACAATCAGCCCCAGCATTTT	CASSIGGGYNNQPQHF
-	TRBV28	TRBJ1-4	-	TGTGCCAGCAGCAACTATGAAAAACTGTTTTTT	CASSNYEKLFF
TRBD1	TRBV2	TRBJ1-3	once	TGTGCCAGCAGTGAAGGCGGGACAGGGATTACTGGAAACACCATATATTTT	CASSEGGTGITGNTIYF
-	TRBV11-2	TRBJ1-1	few	TGTGCCAGCAGCTTAGGGGGGCGGCAGGAAGCTTTCTTT	CASSLGGRQEAFF
-	TRBV6-5	TRBJ1-2	few	TGTGCCAGCAGTTACTCTCCAGCTAACTATGGCTACACCTTC	CASSYSPANYGYTF
-	TRBV27	TRBJ2-1	once	TGTGCCAGCAGTCACCGCGGGGCTAGCCTTTTTATCATGAATGAGCAGTTCTTC	CASSHRGASLFIMNEQFF